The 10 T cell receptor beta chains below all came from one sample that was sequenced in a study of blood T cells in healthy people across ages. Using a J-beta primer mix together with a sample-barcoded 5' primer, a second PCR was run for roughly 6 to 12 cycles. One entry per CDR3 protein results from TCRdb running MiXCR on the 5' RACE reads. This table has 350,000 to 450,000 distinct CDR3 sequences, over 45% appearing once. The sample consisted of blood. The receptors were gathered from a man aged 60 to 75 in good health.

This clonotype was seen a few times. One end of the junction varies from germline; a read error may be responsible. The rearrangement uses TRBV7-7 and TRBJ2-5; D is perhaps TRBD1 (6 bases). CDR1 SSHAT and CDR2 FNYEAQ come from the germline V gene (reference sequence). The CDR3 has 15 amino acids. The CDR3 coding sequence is TGTGCTAGCAGCTTCGGCCAGGGGATTAGAGAGACCCAGTACTTC. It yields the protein CASSFGQGIRETQYF. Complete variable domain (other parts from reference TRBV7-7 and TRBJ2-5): GAGVSQSPRYKVTKRGQDVTLRCDPISSHATLYWYQQALGQGPEFLTYFNYEAQPDKSGLPSDRFSAERPEGSISTLTIQRTEQRDSAMYRCASSFGQGIRETQYFGPGTRLLVL.

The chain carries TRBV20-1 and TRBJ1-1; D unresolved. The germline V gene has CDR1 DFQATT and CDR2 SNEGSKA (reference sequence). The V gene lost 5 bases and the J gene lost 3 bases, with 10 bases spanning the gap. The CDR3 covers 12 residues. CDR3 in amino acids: CSAPDRHTEAFF. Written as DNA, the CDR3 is TGCAGTGCTCCCGACCGCCACACTGAAGCTTTCTTT.

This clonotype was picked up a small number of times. In nucleotides, the CDR3 is TGTGCCAGCAGCTTAGATGGGGCAGGGGGAGGCTATGGCTACACCTTC. Its translation: CASSLDGAGGGYGYTF. V and J are TRBV7-2 and TRBJ1-2; TRBD1 matches 7 bases. The CDR3 is 16 amino acids. Per germline, CDR1 SGHTA and CDR2 FQGNSA. Unmatched junction bases numbered 9, after V lost 1 base and J lost 4 bases.

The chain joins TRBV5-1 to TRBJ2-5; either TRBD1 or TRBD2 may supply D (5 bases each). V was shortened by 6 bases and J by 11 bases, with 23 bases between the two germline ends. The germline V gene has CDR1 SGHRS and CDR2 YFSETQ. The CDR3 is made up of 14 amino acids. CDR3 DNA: TGCGCCAGCAACCTACGGGACCGTGCAGATACGCAGTACTTC. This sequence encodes CASNLRDRADTQYF.

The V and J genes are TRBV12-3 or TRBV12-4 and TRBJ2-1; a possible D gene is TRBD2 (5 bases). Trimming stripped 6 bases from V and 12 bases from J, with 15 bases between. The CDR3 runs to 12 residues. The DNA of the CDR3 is TGTGCCAGCAGCCCTTACGGAGGCGCGCAGTTCTTC. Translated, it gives CASSPYGGAQFF.

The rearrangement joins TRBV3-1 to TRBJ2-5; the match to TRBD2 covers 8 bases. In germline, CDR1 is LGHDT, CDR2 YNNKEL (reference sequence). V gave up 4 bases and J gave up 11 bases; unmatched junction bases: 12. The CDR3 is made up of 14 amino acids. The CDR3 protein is CASSPIGGAREQYF. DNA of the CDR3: TGTGCCAGCAGCCCGATCGGGGGGGCTAGAGAGCAGTACTTC.

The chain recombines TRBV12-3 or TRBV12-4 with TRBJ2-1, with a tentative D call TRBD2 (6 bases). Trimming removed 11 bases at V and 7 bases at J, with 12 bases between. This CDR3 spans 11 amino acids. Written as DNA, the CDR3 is TGTGCCTGCCGTGGGGGGAATGAGCAGTTCTTC. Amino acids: CACRGGNEQFF.

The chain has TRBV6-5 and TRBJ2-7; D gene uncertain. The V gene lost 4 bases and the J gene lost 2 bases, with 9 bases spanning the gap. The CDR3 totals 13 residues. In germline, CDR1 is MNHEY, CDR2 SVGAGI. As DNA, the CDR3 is TGTGCCAGCAGTTCTTCCGTGGCCTACGAGCAGTACTTC. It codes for CASSSSVAYEQYF.

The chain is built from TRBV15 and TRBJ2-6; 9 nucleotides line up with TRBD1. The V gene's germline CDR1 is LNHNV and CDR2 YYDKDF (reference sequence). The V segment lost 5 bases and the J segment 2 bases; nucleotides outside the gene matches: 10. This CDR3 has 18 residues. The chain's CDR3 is CATSDPGQGITGANVLTF. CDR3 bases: TGTGCCACCAGCGACCCGGGACAGGGAATAACTGGGGCCAACGTCCTGACTTTC.

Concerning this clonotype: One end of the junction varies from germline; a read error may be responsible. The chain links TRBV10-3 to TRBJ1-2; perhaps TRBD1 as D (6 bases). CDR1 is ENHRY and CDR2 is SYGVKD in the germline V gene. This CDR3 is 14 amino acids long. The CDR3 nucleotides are TGTGCCACCAGTGTCACAGGGACTAACTATGGCTACACCTTC. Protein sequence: CATSVTGTNYGYTF.